The present T cell receptor (beta chain) was sequenced within a study of sequential checkpoint blockade in melanoma. About the research overall: Each arm's sequence ended with maintenance nivolumab.

Specified treatment: randomized to nivolumab then ipilimumab (arm A) or the reverse (arm B). Germline V gene sequence: CDR1 MDHEN, CDR2 SYDVKM. With 3 bases removed from V and 0 bases from J, the gap between germline ends came to 13 bases. There are 16 residues in the CDR3. Sequencing was performed with immunoSEQ multiplex PCR; in TCRdb, only in-frame clones are kept and a portion is missing. This sample has some 30,000 clones; approximately 86% occur once, and the top ten carry over 20%. V usage is TRBV28 and J usage is TRBJ2-3; D remains ambiguous. This TCR derives from a human donor with melanoma. The source material was CD8+ T cells sorted from blood (inferred from file names), sampled from a patient given nivolumab and ipilimumab in sequence. The CDR3 region is CASSFSVTVSTDTQYF. Written as DNA, the CDR3 is TGTGCCAGCAGTTTTAGTGTCACAGTGAGCACAGATACGCAGTATTTT.